The source of this T cell receptor (beta chain) is a study of blood T cell repertoires in COVID-19. Study details: The study drew acute and convalescent COVID-19 samples from the United States, Italy and Spain. Sources were T cells, B-cell-depleted T cells, or PBMCs; the material itself was cDNA or gDNA.

Per germline, CDR1 MGHRA and CDR2 YSYEKL. The CDR3 consists of 15 residues. V was clipped by 1 base and J by 0 bases, with 9 bases between them. Source study methods: Amplification with reference gene primers provided the estimates of nucleated cell counts. Method: immunoSEQ multiplex PCR; TCRdb's copy keeps in-frame clones and lacks some. V, J and clone size were drawn from that table, and D and trimming were deduced from the DNA. The sample shows 120,000 or so clones, approximately 74% of them seen only once. The sequenced material came from peripheral blood. The chain combines TRBV4-1 with TRBJ1-1; no reliable D call. This sequence was found in a man aged 55-75 years with acute or convalescent COVID-19. In nucleotides, the CDR3 is TGCGCCAGCAGCCAAGGAAGAGCAATGAACACTGAAGCTTTCTTT. Its translation: CASSQGRAMNTEAFF.